The 8 T cell receptor beta chains reported below all come from one sample, sequenced in a study of identifying expanded T cells in peripheral blood. Method: immunoSEQ multiplex PCR; TCRdb's copy keeps in-frame clones and lacks some. The sample lists fewer than 130,000 clones, 75% to 90% seen once, with about 15% in the top ten. Sequenced: blood. These receptors were obtained from a person aged 18 to 70 in good health.

This chain links TRBV19 with TRBJ2-7, with 7 bases matching TRBD1. The CDR3 has 15 amino acids. V lost 7 bases, J lost 0 bases, and 9 bases stayed unmatched. Germline lookup yields CDR1 LNHDA and CDR2 SQIVND (reference sequence). CDR3 region: CASMRSGTVSYEQYF. The CDR3 nucleotides are TGTGCCAGTATGAGATCCGGGACAGTCTCCTACGAGCAGTACTTC.

This clone was observed a single time. V is TRBV6-5 and J is TRBJ2-7; 8 bases agree with TRBD2. Germline lookup yields CDR1 MNHEY and CDR2 SVGAGI. V gave up 0 bases and J gave up 6 bases; unmatched junction bases: 7. The CDR3 has 15 amino acids. The CDR3 sequence is CASSYSMAAGGEQYF. CDR3 bases: TGTGCCAGCAGTTACTCGATGGCGGCGGGGGGCGAGCAGTACTTC.

The chain is built from TRBV18 and TRBJ1-3; no clear D gene. Germline lookup yields CDR1 KGHSH and CDR2 LQKENI. The CDR3 sequence is 17 residues long. The V gene lost 0 bases and the J gene lost 5 bases, with 17 bases spanning the gap. The CDR3, as DNA: TGTGCCAGCTCACCACCGGTTCGTGGAGGAATCCGAAACACCATATATTTT. Encoded protein: CASSPPVRGGIRNTIYF.

The V gene is TRBV28, the J gene TRBJ1-2; 7 positions match TRBD1. CDR1 MDHEN and CDR2 SYDVKM come from the germline V gene. J lost 6 bases, V lost 6 bases, and 13 bases had no gene match. This CDR3 contains 15 residues. The CDR3 DNA sequence: TGTGCCAGCAGAACACCCCTACAGGGGCTCCATGGCTACACCTTC. This encodes CASRTPLQGLHGYTF.

This chain connects TRBV4-1 to TRBJ2-1; no clear D. Trimming pared 2 bases from V and 9 bases from J, leaving 14 bases between. Germline V gene data show CDR1 as MGHRA and CDR2 as YSYEKL. The length of the CDR3 is 14 residues. Here the CDR3 DNA reads TGCGCCAGCAGCCAAACTGGGCCCCAATCTGAGCAGTTCTTC. It is translated as CASSQTGPQSEQFF.

The chain employs TRBV5-6 and TRBJ1-2; D is unclear. CDR1 and CDR2 (germline): SGHDT, YYEEEE. Trimming pared 4 bases from V and 7 bases from J, leaving 11 bases between. The CDR3 loop spans 12 amino acids. The CDR3 nucleotides read TGTGCCAGCAGCCACGGTTGGGCTGGCTACACCTTC. Protein product: CASSHGWAGYTF.

V and J are TRBV6-5 and TRBJ1-1; TRBD1 matches at 7 bases. V gave up 0 bases and J gave up 0 bases; unmatched junction bases: 1. Per the germline V gene, CDR1 is MNHEY and CDR2 is SVGAGI. There are 15 residues in the CDR3. As DNA, the CDR3 is TGTGCCAGCAGTTACTCAGGGACAGTGAACACTGAAGCTTTCTTT. Protein product: CASSYSGTVNTEAFF.

V is TRBV7-9 and J is TRBJ2-5; the match to TRBD1 covers 8 bases. V trimming: 2 bases; J trimming: 5 bases; junction bases outside the gene matches: 7. Germline V gene lookup returns CDR1 SEHNR and CDR2 FQNEAQ (reference sequence). The CDR3 has 15 residues. CDR3 protein: CASSLNQGARETQYF. DNA of the CDR3: TGTGCCAGCAGCTTAAATCAGGGGGCACGGGAGACCCAGTACTTC.